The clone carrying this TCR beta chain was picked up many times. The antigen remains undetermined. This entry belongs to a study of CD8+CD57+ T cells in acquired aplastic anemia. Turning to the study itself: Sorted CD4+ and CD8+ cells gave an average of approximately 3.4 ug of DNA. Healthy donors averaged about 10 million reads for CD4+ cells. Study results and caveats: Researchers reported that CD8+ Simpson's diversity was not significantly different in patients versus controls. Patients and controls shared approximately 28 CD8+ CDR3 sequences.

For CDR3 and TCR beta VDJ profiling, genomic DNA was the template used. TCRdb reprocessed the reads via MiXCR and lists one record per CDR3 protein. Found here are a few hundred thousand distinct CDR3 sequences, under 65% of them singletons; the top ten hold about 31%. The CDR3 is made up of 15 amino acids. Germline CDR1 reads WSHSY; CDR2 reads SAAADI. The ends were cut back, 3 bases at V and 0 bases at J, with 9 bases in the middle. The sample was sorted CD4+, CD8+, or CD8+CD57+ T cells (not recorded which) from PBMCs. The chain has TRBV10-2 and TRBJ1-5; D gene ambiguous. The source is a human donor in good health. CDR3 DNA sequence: TGCGCCAGCAGTGACTTCATACCTAGCAATCAGCCCCAGCATTTT. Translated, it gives CASSDFIPSNQPQHF.